The 10 T cell receptor beta chains below come from one sample, sequenced in a study of regulatory T cells in long-lasting Graves disease. Time point here: newly diagnosed GD, antithyroid drugs for less than 3 months. Scientists built the TCR library using RNA that was extracted from PBMCs. CDR3-region Arm-PCR and iRepertoire HTBI primers produced the TCR beta libraries. TCRdb redid the calling of the multiplex PCR reads with MiXCR, one entry per CDR3 protein. The sample has hundreds of thousands of distinct CDR3 sequences, 15% to 20% seen once; the top ten hold less than 45%. The source material was peripheral blood mononuclear cells (PBMCs), sampled at new diagnosis, from a patient treated with antithyroid drugs. The receptors were gathered from a female donor with Graves disease.

There are many counts of this clonotype. V is TRBV20-1 and J is TRBJ2-1; 10 positions match TRBD2. CDR1 and CDR2 (germline): DFQATT, SNEGSKA (reference sequence). The CDR3 spans 16 residues. V shed 0 bases and J 12 bases; nucleotides not matched to a gene: 14. The CDR3 loop is CSARDGGPSGGVGQFF. CDR3 DNA sequence: TGCAGTGCTAGAGATGGGGGCCCTAGCGGGGGTGTTGGGCAGTTCTTC.

Turning to this clonotype: One base away lies a much larger clone, so this may be a sequencing read error. The chain's CDR3 is CASSPPRAAYEQHF. As DNA, the CDR3 is TGTGCCAGCTCACCACCGAGGGCGGCCTACGAGCAGCACTTC. The chain couples TRBV18 to TRBJ2-7; possible D gene TRBD2, 5 bases. The germline gives CDR1 KGHSH, CDR2 LQKENI. The CDR3 runs to 14 residues.

In this sample, this clonotype turned up many times. The chain uses TRBV7-2 and TRBJ2-5, with D maybe TRBD1 (5 bases). From germline, CDR1 is SGHTA and CDR2 FQGNSA. This CDR3 region has 13 residues. Trimming left V 5 bases short and J 5 bases short, with 12 bases between. Written as DNA, the CDR3 is TGTGCCAGCAGCCAAGACAGTATTGAGACCCAGTACTTC. It codes for CASSQDSIETQYF.

This clonotype was recorded a few times. This chain joins TRBV6-1 and TRBJ1-5, with 7 positions matching TRBD1. The CDR3 has 16 amino acids. Per germline, CDR1 MNHNS and CDR2 SASEGT. J was trimmed by 2 bases and V by 6 bases; bases with no gene match: 10. The DNA for the CDR3 is TGTGCCAGCAGAACAGACAGGGAGGGCGGCAATCAGCCCCAGCATTTT. Translated, it gives CASRTDREGGNQPQHF.

This clonotype was counted ten times or more. The rearrangement joins TRBV28 to TRBJ2-1; tentative D call: TRBD1 (6 bases). V shed 5 bases and J shed 4 bases, with 9 bases lying between them. This CDR3 has 13 amino acids. The germline V gene encodes CDR1 MDHEN and CDR2 SYDVKM. The CDR3 protein is CASSNGQYNEQFF. The CDR3 nucleotides are TGTGCCAGCAGTAATGGACAGTACAATGAGCAGTTCTTC.

The chain couples TRBV2 to TRBJ2-7; 9 bases are a match to TRBD1. V trimming: 1 base; J trimming: 0 bases; junction bases outside the gene matches: 4. The CDR3 is 16 amino acids. The germline gives CDR1 SNHLY, CDR2 FYNNEI. The CDR3 reads CASSEVGTGSSYEQYF. The CDR3 DNA sequence: TGTGCCAGCAGTGAAGTCGGGACAGGGAGCTCCTACGAGCAGTACTTC.

A few counts support this clonotype. The CDR3 loop reads CASSFLDSEWNIQYF. CDR3 bases: TGTGCCAGCAGTTTTTTAGACTCGGAGTGGAACATTCAGTACTTC. The gene calls are TRBV28 and TRBJ2-4; D not resolved. This CDR3 contains 15 residues. Germline-derived CDR1 and CDR2 are MDHEN and SYDVKM. Trimming pared 3 bases from V and 7 bases from J, leaving 16 bases between.

This clonotype was recorded at least ten times. The CDR3 here is CASSSTPETQYF. CDR3 in DNA: TGTGCCAGCAGCTCCACCCCAGAGACCCAGTACTTC. The chain joins TRBV7-6 to TRBJ2-5, with D uncertain. Trimming removed 4 bases from V and 4 bases from J, with 7 bases in between. The CDR3 has 12 residues. Germline V lookup: CDR1 SGHVS, CDR2 FNYEAQ.

This clonotype was detected many times. The chain couples TRBV27 to TRBJ2-3; 9 bases line up with TRBD2. Germline V gene lookup returns CDR1 MNHEY and CDR2 SMNVEV (reference sequence). Germline trimming cut 8 bases from V and 5 bases from J; bases unmatched to any gene: 14. The length of the CDR3 is 16 residues. The chain's CDR3 is CASGTTSGRLIDTQYF. The CDR3, as DNA: TGTGCCAGCGGCACGACAAGCGGGAGGCTGATAGATACGCAGTATTTT.

The J gene is TRBJ1-2, the V gene TRBV11-3; D is ambiguous. The CDR3 is made up of 11 amino acids. Germline lookup yields CDR1 SGHNT and CDR2 YENEEA. With 5 bases removed from V and 5 bases from J, the gap between germline ends came to 6 bases. The CDR3 DNA reads as TGTGCCAGCAGCGATAATTATGGCTACACCTTC. It yields the protein CASSDNYGYTF.